Presented here are 9 T cell receptor beta chains from one specimen sequenced in a study of shared clonotypes between healthy human individuals. Repertoires were generated with immunoSEQ multiplex PCR, while TCRdb's copy carries only in-frame clones and drops some. This sample has about 1.5 million clones, with 98% found just once. Specimen: naive CD4+ T cells sorted from blood. Documented subset: CD45RA+ positively selected. These receptors all come from a young man in good health.

This clone was observed a single time. The chain uses TRBV27 and TRBJ2-1; 12 bases agree with TRBD2. CDR1 and CDR2 from the germline V gene are MNHEY and SMNVEV (reference sequence). CDR3 length equals 17 residues. V shed 4 bases and J 4 bases; nucleotides not matched to a gene: 8. CDR3 in DNA: TGTGCCAGCAGTTCCCACCGGACTAGCGGGACATACAATGAGCAGTTCTTC. This translates into CASSSHRTSGTYNEQFF.

This CDR3 reads CASSLSPRDSNEQFF. The CDR3 coding sequence is TGTGCCAGCAGCCTATCGCCGCGGGACTCCAATGAGCAGTTCTTC. The chain carries TRBV4-2 and TRBJ2-1; D might be TRBD2 (6 bases). The V gene's germline CDR1 is LGHNA and CDR2 YNFKEQ. The CDR3 sequence is 15 residues long. Trimming left V 4 bases short and J 6 bases short, with 16 bases between.

The chain carries TRBV4-1 and TRBJ1-5; D perhaps matches TRBD1 (6 bases). The V and J ends lost 0 bases and 1 base respectively, with 10 bases between them. The CDR3 is 16 residues long. Germline CDR1 is MGHRA and CDR2 is YSYEKL. CDR3 protein: CASSQDGGPSNQPQHF. CDR3 DNA: TGCGCCAGCAGCCAAGATGGGGGGCCCAGCAATCAGCCCCAGCATTTT.

As DNA, the CDR3 is TGTGCCAGTACCTCGGACAGGGTGAACACTGAAGCTTTCTTT. Translation: CASTSDRVNTEAFF. The genes are TRBV19 and TRBJ1-1; 8 nucleotides align to TRBD1. CDR1 LNHDA and CDR2 SQIVND come from the germline V gene (reference sequence). The CDR3 loop spans 14 amino acids. J was trimmed by 0 bases and V by 7 bases; bases with no gene match: 4.

V is TRBV5-4 and J is TRBJ2-1, with 9 bases that match TRBD2. This CDR3 is built from 15 residues. Germline assignment: CDR1 SGHNT and CDR2 YYREEE (reference sequence). The V and J ends lost 1 base and 6 bases, in that order; junction bases with no gene match: 5. CDR3 protein: CASSLLLAGSNEQFF. The DNA for the CDR3 is TGTGCCAGCAGCTTGCTGCTAGCGGGAAGCAATGAGCAGTTCTTC.

The chain employs TRBV5-6 and TRBJ1-1; 7 bases are shared with TRBD1. V lost 1 base to trimming and J lost 5 bases; unmatched junction nucleotides: 8. The CDR3 totals 15 residues. Germline V CDR1 and CDR2: SGHDT, YYEEEE. The CDR3 nucleotides are TGTGCCAGCAGCTTGATCACCCAGGGGGAAACTGAAGCTTTCTTT. Translated: CASSLITQGETEAFF.

The V gene is TRBV29-1, the J gene TRBJ1-2; 7 bases align to TRBD1. With 4 bases clipped from V and 2 bases from J, the junction kept 7 bases outside the gene matches. This CDR3 spans 14 amino acids. CDR1 and CDR2 (germline): SQVTM, ANQGSEA. CDR3 DNA sequence: TGCAGCGTTGCCGGACAGGAGGTGAACTATGGCTACACCTTC. It specifies CSVAGQEVNYGYTF.

CDR3 protein: CASSPRTSGALGYNEQFF. CDR3 nucleotide sequence: TGTGCCAGCTCACCACGGACTAGCGGGGCCCTAGGCTACAATGAGCAGTTCTTC. This rearrangement joins TRBV18 to TRBJ2-1; 12 bases align to TRBD2. Germline V gene data show CDR1 as KGHSH and CDR2 as LQKENI. The CDR3 sequence is 18 residues long. The junction had 7 bases not matched to a gene; V was cut back by 1 base and J by 3 bases.

The V gene is TRBV21-1, the J gene TRBJ2-7; TRBD2 is taken as the D call from the table, unchecked against the DNA. TRBV21-1 is classified as a pseudogene. The length of the CDR3 is 14 residues. Written as DNA, the CDR3 is TGTGCCAGCAGCAAACTAGCGGGGACCTACGAGCAGTACTTC. Translating gives CASSKLAGTYEQYF.